A single sample gave rise to the 21 T cell receptor beta chains below, sequenced in a study of beta chain features in type 1 diabetes. The study reverse transcribed the entire isolated RNA, so it sequenced expressed TCRB transcripts. Libraries were prepared by immunoSEQ multiplex PCR; TCRdb keeps only in-frame clonotypes and omits some of them. This table holds roughly 500,000 clones, about 10% found once. Sequencing input: naive CD4+ T cells from blood. These receptor sequences come from a woman aged 18-30 years in good health.

The gene calls are TRBV29-1 and TRBJ1-1, with D tentatively TRBD1 (5 bases). V was pared by 4 bases and J by 7 bases, with 16 bases between. Germline V gene data show CDR1 as SQVTM and CDR2 as ANQGSEA. The CDR3 runs to 13 residues. The CDR3 coding sequence is TGCAGCGTTGTAGGGCAGGGTCAAGTTGAAGCTTTCTTT. As protein: CSVVGQGQVEAFF.

The V call is TRBV7-9, the J call TRBJ2-7; tentative D call: TRBD1 (5 bases). V shed 1 base and J shed 4 bases, with 14 bases lying between them. Germline V gives CDR1 SEHNR, CDR2 FQNEAQ (reference sequence). The CDR3 has 15 amino acids. CDR3 sequence (DNA): TGTGCCAGCAGCTTAGGTAACCAGGGAATATACGAGCAGTACTTC. This translates into CASSLGNQGIYEQYF. The full variable domain, in which reference TRBV7-9 and TRBJ2-7 provide the parts outside the CDR3, is DTGVSQNPRHKITKRGQNVTFRCDPISEHNRLYWYRQTLGQGPEFLTYFQNEAQLEKSRLLSDRFSAERPKGSFSTLEIQRTEQGDSAMYLCASSLGNQGIYEQYFGPGTRLTVT.

This rearrangement joins TRBV4-3 to TRBJ1-4; D remains ambiguous. CDR1 LGHNA and CDR2 YSLEER come from the germline V gene. Deletions cut 4 bases from V and 6 bases from J, with 18 bases between. This CDR3 is built from 16 residues. CDR3 residues: CASSPRRRQADEKLFF. DNA for the CDR3: TGCGCCAGCAGCCCCCGTCGACGTCAGGCTGATGAAAAACTGTTTTTT.

This chain joins TRBV11-1 and TRBJ2-5, with 10 bases matching TRBD2. Unmatched junction bases numbered 10, after V lost 0 bases and J lost 3 bases. The CDR3 totals 18 residues. Germline V gives CDR1 SGHAT, CDR2 FQDESV (reference sequence). CDR3 region: CASSLARLAGDPKETQYF. The DNA for the CDR3 is TGTGCCAGCAGCTTAGCGCGGCTAGCGGGAGACCCGAAAGAGACCCAGTACTTC.

The sample holds a few counts of this clone. This sequence joins TRBV28 and TRBJ2-7; D is unclear. Per germline, CDR1 MDHEN and CDR2 SYDVKM. This CDR3 comprises 11 residues. The V end lost 6 bases, the J end lost 4 bases, and 7 bases lay between the germline ends. CDR3 nucleotides: TGTGCCAGCAGCACAAATTACGAGCAGTACGTC. Amino acids: CASSTNYEQYV.

In this sample, this clone turned up a few times. J is TRBJ1-4 and V is TRBV29-1; tentative D call: TRBD1 (6 bases). Trimming removed 4 bases at V and 4 bases at J, with 10 bases between. The germline V gene encodes CDR1 SQVTM and CDR2 ANQGSEA. This CDR3 spans 13 amino acids. The DNA for the CDR3 is TGCAGCGTTGGTACAGGGCGTAATGAAAAACTGTTTTTT. It is translated as CSVGTGRNEKLFF.

The chain couples TRBV14 to TRBJ2-7; D gene uncertain. Germline CDR1 and CDR2: SGHDN and FVKESK. The CDR3 has 14 residues. Trimming shortened V by 1 base and J by 5 bases, and 12 bases separated the two germline ends. The CDR3 region is CASSQGPHFDEQYF. The CDR3 DNA is TGTGCCAGCAGCCAAGGGCCACATTTCGACGAGCAGTACTTC.

This clone came up a few times. This sequence joins TRBV5-1 and TRBJ2-5; 13 bases fit TRBD2. V gave up 2 bases and J gave up 0 bases; unmatched junction bases: 1. Germline CDR1 reads SGHRS; CDR2 reads YFSETQ. This CDR3 has 16 residues. The CDR3 reads CASSFGLAGDQETQYF. CDR3 DNA sequence: TGCGCCAGCAGCTTCGGACTAGCGGGGGACCAAGAGACCCAGTACTTC.

This clone has only a few counts. This specimen includes other DNA sequences encoding the same CDR3. The chain is built from TRBV9 and TRBJ2-6, with a weak D call TRBD1 (6 bases). The length of the CDR3 is 15 residues. CDR1 SGDLS and CDR2 YYNGEE come from the germline V gene. With 3 bases removed from V and 2 bases from J, the gap between germline ends came to 9 bases. The CDR3 DNA reads TGTGCCAGCAGCGCACAGGGCGCTGGGGCCAACGTCCTGACTTTC. Translation gives CASSAQGAGANVLTF.

The sample holds a few counts of this clone. The V and J genes are TRBV2 and TRBJ2-1; D perhaps matches TRBD1 (6 bases). This CDR3 contains 15 residues. V lost 3 bases and J lost 2, with 11 bases in between. CDR1 SNHLY and CDR2 FYNNEI come from the germline V gene. CDR3 DNA: TGTGCCAGCAGTGACATGGCAGGGGCCTACAATGAGCAGTTCTTC. Protein sequence: CASSDMAGAYNEQFF. Supplemented by reference TRBV2 and TRBJ2-1, the full variable domain reads EPEVTQTPSHQVTQMGQEVILRCVPISNHLYFYWYRQILGQKVEFLVSFYNNEISEKSEIFDDQFSVERPDGSNFTLKIRSTKLEDSAMYFCASSDMAGAYNEQFFGPGTRLTVL.

The chain couples TRBV27 to TRBJ2-5; no clear D gene. Germline V gene lookup returns CDR1 MNHEY and CDR2 SMNVEV (reference sequence). V was cut by 7 bases and J by 5 bases, with 14 bases left in between. CDR3 size: 13 residues. The CDR3 spells CASTDTRRETQYF. Here the CDR3 DNA reads TGTGCCAGCACAGATACCCGGCGGGAGACCCAGTACTTC.

This chain links TRBV2 with TRBJ2-5, with no clear D. The CDR3 totals 12 residues. Germline loops: CDR1 SNHLY, CDR2 FYNNEI. The V end was cut by 7 bases, the J end by 4 bases, with 10 bases between. CDR3 sequence reads: CASTRVRETQYF. The CDR3 DNA follows: TGTGCCAGCACTCGGGTGCGAGAGACCCAGTACTTC.

This clone was observed a few times. The chain is built from TRBV6-6 and TRBJ2-7; 10 positions match TRBD2. The V and J ends lost 2 bases and 3 bases, in that order; junction bases with no gene match: 4. Germline values: CDR1 MNHNY, CDR2 SVGAGI (reference sequence). CDR3 length equals 15 residues. The CDR3 DNA reads TGTGCCAGCAGTTACGTAACTAGCGGGAACTACGAGCAGTACTTC. It encodes CASSYVTSGNYEQYF.

This clone was recorded a few times. The V and J genes are TRBV5-6 and TRBJ1-2; D remains ambiguous. Germline V gene lookup returns CDR1 SGHDT and CDR2 YYEEEE. V dropped 9 bases and J dropped 5 bases, with 14 bases sitting between them. CDR3 length: 12 residues. As DNA, the CDR3 is TGTGCCACCATTTTAACGGATTATGGCTACACCTTC. It is translated as CATILTDYGYTF.

This sequence joins TRBV18 and TRBJ1-2, with TRBD1 matching 8 bases. The V gene end was trimmed by 6 bases and the J gene end by 0 bases; junction bases not matched to a gene: 3. Germline V lookup: CDR1 KGHSH, CDR2 LQKENI. This CDR3 is 14 amino acids long. Here the CDR3 reads CASSGTGPNYGYTF. CDR3 nucleotides: TGTGCCAGCTCTGGGACAGGCCCTAACTATGGCTACACCTTC.

This chain uses TRBV29-1 with TRBJ1-2; a possible D gene is TRBD1 (5 bases). The ends were cut back, 6 bases at V and 5 bases at J, with 16 bases in the middle. Germline V CDR1 and CDR2: SQVTM, ANQGSEA. The CDR3 totals 13 residues. The CDR3 DNA reads as TGCAGCGTCGCTCAGGGAAGTAATTATGGCTACACCTTC. Translated, it gives CSVAQGSNYGYTF. Variable domain in full (rest from reference TRBV29-1 and TRBJ1-2): SAVISQKPSRDICQRGTSLTIQCQVDSQVTMMFWYRQQPGQSLTLIATANQGSEATYESGFVIDKFPISRPNLTFSTLTVSNMSPEDSSIYLCSVAQGSNYGYTFGSGTRLTVV.

This clone was counted only a few times. This chain's CDR3 is CASRGGGEQYV. CDR3 DNA sequence: TGTGCCAGCAGGGGCGGAGGGGAGCAGTACGTC. The V gene is TRBV28, the J gene TRBJ2-7; tentatively, D is TRBD2 (6 bases). The CDR3 has 11 residues. From germline, CDR1 is MDHEN and CDR2 SYDVKM. The V gene lost 6 bases and the J gene lost 7 bases, with 10 bases spanning the gap.

The J gene is TRBJ1-4, the V gene TRBV7-9; tentative D call: TRBD1 (5 bases). Germline loops: CDR1 SEHNR, CDR2 FQNEAQ (reference sequence). Deletions cut 4 bases from V and 8 bases from J, with 14 bases between. CDR3 length equals 14 residues. This CDR3 reads CASSSRVSWEKLFF. CDR3 nucleotides: TGTGCCAGCAGCTCCAGGGTTTCGTGGGAAAAACTGTTTTTT.

V gene TRBV4-2 combines with J gene TRBJ2-2; 8 nucleotides match TRBD1. Germline lookup yields CDR1 LGHNA and CDR2 YNFKEQ. Trimming removed 4 bases from V and 9 bases from J; junction bases left unmatched: 4. The CDR3 is 13 residues long. The CDR3 loop is CASSPGQGWELFF. In DNA form, the CDR3 reads TGTGCCAGCAGCCCCGGACAGGGTTGGGAGCTGTTTTTT.

This clone was recorded a few times. V is TRBV14 and J is TRBJ2-7, with D tentatively TRBD1 (5 bases). V was clipped by 1 base and J by 2 bases, with 9 bases between them. This CDR3 region has 14 residues. Looked up from germline, CDR1 is SGHDN and CDR2 is FVKESK. CDR3 sequence: CASSQGGKAYEQYF. DNA for the CDR3: TGTGCCAGCAGCCAAGGGGGCAAAGCCTACGAGCAGTACTTC. The entire variable domain, with the rest obtained from reference TRBV14 and TRBJ2-7, is as follows: EAGVTQFPSHSVIEKGQTVTLRCDPISGHDNLYWYRRVMGKEIKFLLHFVKESKQDESGMPNNRFLAERTGGTYSTLKVQPAELEDSGVYFCASSQGGKAYEQYFGPGTRLTVT.

As for this clone: Its ends do not fully match the called genes, so a read error is possible. The rearrangement uses TRBV28 and TRBJ1-4; tentatively, D is TRBD1 (5 bases). This CDR3 region has 11 residues. CDR1 and CDR2 (germline): MDHEN, SYDVKM. In DNA, the CDR3 is TGTGCCAGCAGTTTGTACGGACAACCTCTTTTT. Translating it yields CASSLYGQPLF. Complete variable domain (other parts from reference TRBV28 and TRBJ1-4): DVKVTQSSRYLVKRTGEKVFLECVQDMDHENMFWYRQDPGLGLRLIYFSYDVKMKEKGDIPEGYSVSREKKERFSLILESASTNQTSMYLCASSLYGQPLFGSGTQLSVL.